These 13 T cell receptor beta chains originate from one sample sequenced in a study of CD8 T cells in Susac syndrome. With random hexamers, 0.5 to 1 ug RNA was reverse transcribed. TCRdb passed the immunoSEQ multiplex PCR reads through MiXCR, listing each CDR3 protein once. Of under 200,000 distinct CDR3 sequences detected, approximately 95% appear once; the ten largest clones hold around 0.096%. Sequencing was done on a sample of CD4+ T cells from PBMCs. The receptors derive from a human donor with Susac syndrome.

This chain links TRBV4-3 with TRBJ2-7; possibly TRBD2 for D (6 bases). Germline CDR1 reads LGHNA; CDR2 reads YSLEER. The CDR3 is made up of 15 amino acids. V lost 3 bases and J lost 4, with 16 bases in between. The CDR3 nucleotides are TGCGCCAGCAGCCAGGGAATAGCGGTTCTGTACGAGCAGTACTTC. As protein: CASSQGIAVLYEQYF.

The chain carries TRBV29-1 and TRBJ1-2, with a possible D match to TRBD1 (6 bases). The germline V and J ends were trimmed by 0 bases and 10 bases, with 12 bases remaining between them. The CDR3 is 12 amino acids. From germline, CDR1 is SQVTM and CDR2 ANQGSEA. The CDR3 protein is CSVEDVWGHYTF. DNA for the CDR3: TGCAGCGTTGAAGATGTGTGGGGACACTACACCTTC. Looking up the rest from reference TRBV29-1 and TRBJ1-2 gives the full variable domain: SAVISQKPSRDICQRGTSLTIQCQVDSQVTMMFWYRQQPGQSLTLIATANQGSEATYESGFVIDKFPISRPNLTFSTLTVSNMSPEDSSIYLCSVEDVWGHYTFGSGTRLTVV.

V and J are TRBV15 and TRBJ1-2, with D hard to call. Germline loops: CDR1 LNHNV, CDR2 YYDKDF (reference sequence). Trimming cost V 1 base and J 6 bases, with 9 bases left between them. The CDR3 contains 13 residues. The CDR3 protein is CATSRADGNGYTF. CDR3 sequence (DNA): TGTGCCACCAGCAGAGCGGACGGGAATGGCTACACCTTC. Combining the CDR3 with reference TRBV15 and TRBJ1-2 gives the whole variable domain DAMVIQNPRYQVTQFGKPVTLSCSQTLNHNVMYWYQQKSSQAPKLLFHYYDKDFNNEADTPDNFQSRRPNTSFCFLDIRSPGLGDTAMYLCATSRADGNGYTFGSGTRLTVV.

The V gene is TRBV9, the J gene TRBJ2-1; maybe TRBD2 (5 bases). The V and J ends lost 9 bases and 7 bases respectively, with 17 bases between them. This CDR3 comprises 13 residues. Germline V lookup: CDR1 SGDLS, CDR2 YYNGEE. The CDR3 loop is CATARGPENEQFF. The CDR3 DNA reads as TGTGCCACCGCTCGGGGTCCAGAAAATGAGCAGTTCTTC.

The CDR3 loop is CASNPQGEVNTEAFF. The DNA for the CDR3 is TGTGCCAGTAACCCTCAAGGGGAAGTGAACACTGAAGCTTTCTTT. The chain links TRBV19 to TRBJ1-1; TRBD1 might be the D (5 bases). V lost 7 bases and J 0 bases, leaving 15 bases between the germline ends. Germline lookup yields CDR1 LNHDA and CDR2 SQIVND (reference sequence). CDR3 length: 15 residues.

The chain uses TRBV4-3 and TRBJ2-7, with D possibly matching TRBD1 (6 bases). Germline loops: CDR1 LGHNA, CDR2 YSLEER. The CDR3 loop spans 15 amino acids. Trimming removed 0 bases at V and 6 bases at J, with 15 bases between. The CDR3 loop is CASSQEVQGWGEQYF. The CDR3 nucleotides are TGCGCCAGCAGCCAAGAGGTACAGGGCTGGGGCGAGCAGTACTTC.

The CDR3 region is CASRTQGNEQFF. CDR3 DNA sequence: TGTGCCAGCAGGACACAGGGGAATGAGCAGTTCTTC. The genes are TRBV6-6 and TRBJ2-1, with TRBD1 matching 7 bases. The CDR3 has 12 amino acids. Germline V gene data show CDR1 as MNHNY and CDR2 as SVGAGI (reference sequence). The ends lost 6 bases at V and 7 bases at J; junction bases unmatched: 3.

This rearrangement joins TRBV5-1 to TRBJ2-1; 10 nucleotides align to TRBD2. Germline values: CDR1 SGHRS, CDR2 YFSETQ. The CDR3 consists of 17 residues. Trimming removed 7 bases from V and 4 bases from J; junction bases left unmatched: 14. The CDR3 DNA is TGCGCCAGCTGCTGGGGGCTTCTAGCGGGGGATTACAATGAGCAGTTCTTC. Translating gives CASCWGLLAGDYNEQFF.

The V call is TRBV12-5, the J call TRBJ2-4; possibly TRBD1 or TRBD2 for D (5 bases each). CDR3 length: 14 residues. Trimming took off 3 bases at V and 6 bases at J, with 12 bases between the two ends. Germline V gives CDR1 LGHNT, CDR2 FRNRAP. CDR3 loop: CASGLSGGGNIQYF. The CDR3 DNA is TGTGCTAGTGGTTTATCGGGTGGGGGAAACATTCAGTACTTC.

This clonotype was picked up one time. The chain employs TRBV12-3 or TRBV12-4 and TRBJ2-3, with D perhaps TRBD2 (5 bases). Between the trimmed V and J ends, which lost 5 bases and 4 bases, there was a span of 19 bases. This CDR3 has 16 residues. The CDR3, as DNA: TGTGCCAGCAGTCTAACTAGGAGGTTGCTTTCAGATACGCAGTATTTT. It specifies CASSLTRRLLSDTQYF.

This clonotype showed up just once. The V gene is TRBV19, the J gene TRBJ1-1; the match to TRBD1 covers 7 bases. V trimming: 5 bases; J trimming: 6 bases; junction bases outside the gene matches: 15. Germline V gene sequence: CDR1 LNHDA, CDR2 SQIVND (reference sequence). The CDR3 totals 16 residues. Here the CDR3 DNA reads TGTGCCAGTAGTCAACGACAGGGAGGGAGAGGCGCTGAAGCTTTCTTT. It translates to CASSQRQGGRGAEAFF.

The V gene is TRBV27, the J gene TRBJ2-6; D call uncertain. CDR1 and CDR2 (germline): MNHEY, SMNVEV (reference sequence). The ends were cut back, 5 bases at V and 0 bases at J, with 5 bases in the middle. This CDR3 spans 14 amino acids. The CDR3 protein is CASSPLSGANVLTF. The CDR3 DNA is TGTGCCAGCAGTCCGCTCTCTGGGGCCAACGTCCTGACTTTC.

The chain uses TRBV3-1 and TRBJ2-7, with 16 nucleotides matching TRBD2. The CDR3 extends over 17 amino acids. After removal of 4 bases from V and 4 bases from J, the junction contained 7 bases not matched to a gene. CDR1 is LGHDT, CDR2 YNNKEL, per germline (reference sequence). CDR3 in DNA: TGTGCCAGCAGCCGCGGGACTAGCGGGGGGGCCGGGTACGAGCAGTACTTC. Its translation is CASSRGTSGGAGYEQYF.